What follows is one T cell receptor beta chain and its context. Its target is unknown. The sample belongs to a study of T cell responses to AZD1222 COVID-19 vaccine. Regarding the study as a whole: Regions left unmutated in variants are reportedly the target of nearly half of spike-specific TCRs. Recipients of two AZD1222 doses showed rising Spike-specific TCR breadth and depth.

Sequenced by immunoSEQ multiplex PCR; TCRdb stores in-frame clones only, minus some. Seen here are around 140,000 clones, almost 90% observed once, and the top ten hold 1.5% to 2%. V dropped 5 bases and J dropped 3 bases, with 10 bases sitting between them. Germline values: CDR1 SGHTA, CDR2 FQGTGA. The CDR3 length is 14 residues. The sample consisted of peripheral blood, taken 28 days after the second AZD1222 dose. J is TRBJ2-2 and V is TRBV7-3; TRBD1 might be the D (5 bases). This clonotype was obtained from an adult who received the AZD1222 COVID-19 vaccine. This chain's CDR3 is CASSPDSYTGELFF. CDR3 nucleotides: TGTGCCAGCAGCCCCGACAGCTACACCGGGGAGCTGTTTTTT. The full variable domain, with the rest looked up from reference TRBV7-3 and TRBJ2-2, is GAGVSQTPSNKVTEKGKYVELRCDPISGHTALYWYRQSLGQGPEFLIYFQGTGAADDSGLPNDRFFAVRPEGSVSTLKIQRTERGDSAVYLCASSPDSYTGELFFGEGSRLTVL.